This T cell receptor (beta chain) derives from a study of cytomegalovirus exposure and HLA in healthy donors (TCRdb year 2017). Study-level background: An earlier analysis of a few hundred of the donors reported 276 Gb of sequence data and roughly 120 million unique TCR beta sequences obtained from around 180 million T cells. Approximately 310 gigabases of sequencing data and 78 million or so unique TCR sequences were included in an early release covering about 600 HLA-typed donors. An earlier analysis of 587 of the donors applied high-throughput TCR beta sequencing to assess whether each TCR beta V gene segment acted as functional or pseudogenic. In addition to the first cohort of 500 to 850 subjects, a separate validation cohort of about 120 different subjects was used. Every repertoire in the discovery cohort had been generated on one and the same sequencing platform. About 5 DR-DQ haplotypes were handled as single units for association and clustering, since linkage in the cohort was strong. In the later analysis, no new phenotypic data were used to find candidate immune exposures; instead, reliance was placed on TCR beta sequences and their occurrence across donors. A later genetic analysis used genome-wide SNP genotypes for about 55% of the 666 donors, treating that subset as a discovery cohort. Alongside the repertoire data, information on donor age, sex, ethnicity and CMV serostatus was compiled. Of the roughly 390 genotyped donors, over 80% were placed in the genetic ancestry cluster associated with self-reported Caucasian donors. The T cell repertoires of 550 to 850 subjects were profiled by immunosequencing and related to cytomegalovirus serostatus. HLA typing included class I and class II loci at four-digit resolution. The aim of the study was to test whether cataloging public T cell receptors could identify signatures of past pathogen exposure. A later analysis re-analyzed previously published TCR beta repertoires from 650 to 800 donors and added high-resolution HLA genotyping to study TCR occurrence patterns. Among some 410 genotyped donors of the cohort, an average of roughly 240,000 unique TCR beta nucleotide sequences were sequenced per donor, around 18% of them non-productive. Typing coverage differed by locus: A, B, C, DRB1 and DQB1 were typed in roughly 620-640 donors, DQA1 in about 500, DPA1 in around 580, and DPB1 in roughly 470. To predict cytomegalovirus infection status, the study combined high-throughput TCR immunosequencing, statistical association of individual TCRs with disease status, and machine learning.

The cohort comprised some 680 healthy bone marrow donors. Cohort members were all nominally healthy when sampled, although unrecorded immune exposures were likely present. The donor was CMV seronegative and was included in the group of approximately 350 seronegative cohort members. Every donor gave a peripheral blood sample, and the peripheral blood mononuclear cells from that sample were used for TCR beta sequencing. The Qiagen DNeasy Blood Extraction Kit was used to extract genomic DNA from the blood cell samples. Concerning this clone: Its antigen is not yet known. No base qualities exist here, and no much larger clone lies one base off it.

Spanning cysteine to phenylalanine, the CDR3 consists of 15 amino acids. Of all the DNA, just the CDR3 is kept, 45 bases in frame from base 1. CDR1 SGHKS and CDR2 YYEKEE were looked up in the germline V gene (reference sequence). V was cut back by 0 bases and J by 4 bases, leaving a gap of 13 bases between them. The paper as a whole reports these results and caveats: Some IMGT-functional V segments, including TRBV6-2 and TRBV6-3, could not be distinguished by the 87-base-pair reads and were therefore excluded. The sequencing pipeline was judged likely to have produced a cluster of highly shared sequence variants as a technical artifact. An association between a missense DCLRE1C variant and V-gene and J-gene trimming of TCR beta chains was found in a later genetic analysis and replicated in an independent cohort. Sequencing depth was assumed to be roughly uniform across donors in the presence/absence analyses, though that assumption may not hold. Compared with equally common non-associated chains, HLA-associated TCR beta chains in a later analysis were more clonally expanded and had lower generation probabilities. For the cohort, immune exposure information was limited to CMV serostatus. In both the original and validation cohorts, the classifier was reported to diagnose cytomegalovirus status with high specificity and sensitivity. When HLA alleles, especially DR and DQ, strongly co-occurred, TCR associations were difficult to assign to individual alleles. Linkage disequilibrium might explain the correlated functional status among segregating V segments, but an unknown experimental factor could not be excluded. According to a later analysis, TCR association rates differed among HLA loci, with DRB1 alleles showing the most associated TCRs and HLA-C alleles showing the fewest. While some public TCRs were present in many individuals, most TCR sequences turned up only very rarely across donors. The earlier analysis of nearly 600 of the donors excluded fewer than 20 rarely observed V segments, including chromosome 9 orphons, because counts were too low. In a later analysis, some 17,000 TCR beta sequences were associated with specific HLA alleles at a false discovery rate of 0.05. In vitro tests confirmed that a few of the cytomegalovirus-associated TCR beta chains recognize cytomegalovirus antigens. A further reported finding was that TCR beta sequences accurately predicted the HLA-A and HLA-B alleles for most subjects in the first cohort. In a later analysis, several top co-occurrence clusters were reported to appear linked to parvovirus B19, influenza, CMV and Epstein-Barr virus. A total of around 150 TCR beta chains were listed by the study as associated with cytomegalovirus. In a later analysis, most CMV-associated TCR beta chains were found to appear HLA-restricted, with HLA associations seemingly driven largely by CMV exposure. In a later genetic analysis, fewer N-insertions in productive TCRs were reported among donors in an Asian-associated ancestry cluster than the roughly 640-donor mean. In an earlier analysis of about 550 of the donors, most TCR beta V segments were observed in productive rearrangements about 87% or about 30% of the time, broadly matching IMGT annotations. The cohort was sequenced for TCR beta chains only, and without alpha or paired-chain data the features that could be detected were limited. The authors suggested that the approach could potentially be generalized to other disease states and immunological phenotypes. HLA typing was unavailable for some donors at each locus, so association tests used only the typed subset.

Library preparation was by the immunoSEQ multiplex PCR assay. The multiplex PCR relied on a mix of 60 forward primers for TCR Vbeta segments and 13 reverse primers for TCR Jbeta segments. The CDR3 region of rearranged TCR beta genes was amplified from genomic DNA with a multiplex PCR assay. Amplified TCR beta libraries were sequenced as 87-base-pair reads on the Illumina HiSeq System. The study's processing was this. A later analysis counted 75 million to 100 million unique TCR beta chains across the 670 or so repertoires, and roughly 10 million of these chains were shared by at least two donors. A nearest-neighbor algorithm error-corrected the raw reads and collapsed the reads into unique sequences, merging closely related sequences to remove PCR and sequencing errors. Alignment of CDR3 sequences to IMGT reference sequences was used to assign V, D and J gene segments. For a sequence to be retained, a match of at least six nucleotides was required to both a V gene segment and a J gene segment. A rearrangement counted as productive if the CDR3 had no stop codons and remained in frame with V and J, and every other rearrangement counted as non-productive. Following IMGT convention, CDR3 was defined as the stretch from the second conserved V-encoded cysteine to the conserved J-encoded phenylalanine. In an earlier analysis of around 570 of the donors, sequences lacking an unambiguous match to a single V gene segment were excluded. An earlier analysis of 587 of the donors classified V segments as functional when productive rearrangements were above 56.7% and as segregating when the standard deviation between donors was above 5%. To diagnose cytomegalovirus status from the catalog of TCR beta chain sequences, a statistical classification framework was built. In a later analysis, V and J genes were assigned by comparing TCR nucleotide sequences against IMGT/GENE-DB human TR gene sequences. The TCRdist pipeline was used in a later analysis to assign CDR3 sequences and most-parsimonious VDJ recombination scenarios. A later analysis defined each TCR beta chain by its CDR3 amino acid sequence plus V-gene family, and excluded reads lacking a unique V-gene family. As a way to deal with suspected cross-contamination and a sequencing artifact, a later analysis dropped 592 nucleotide sequences that were highly shared and had low generation probability. In a later analysis, a clonal expansion index for each public chain was calculated from normalized within-repertoire ranks of inferred template counts. In a later analysis, generation probabilities were computed using a VDJ recombination model fitted to out-of-frame rearrangements, and the results were checked against IGoR. Hypergeometric tests were used in a later analysis to score TCR-TCR, TCR-HLA and TCR-CMV co-occurrence, with a repertoire-size bias correction applied to the TCR pairs. To estimate false discovery rates, a later analysis permuted the HLA or CMV assignments 20 times. In a later analysis, co-occurring TCRs were grouped using DBSCAN, and TCRdist sequence similarity was added for clustering within HLA-allele-positive subsets. For co-occurrence clustering, repertoires with fewer than 30,000 or more than 120,000 public chains were excluded, along with five repertoires with anomalous nucleotide sharing. TCRdb carries this immuneACCESS record with in-frame sequences only. Its versions omit some clonotypes, under half of them owing to an unresolved V gene in the studies checked, with the rest unexplained. V and J calls and clone size follow that table, whereas D and trimming were derived from the DNA. This sample comprises some 150,000 clones, about 80% of them detected only once. The ten biggest clones cover 5% to 5.5% of the sample.

Sequenced sample: PBMCs. The chain employs TRBV5-5 and TRBJ1-2; the D gene cannot be named for sure. The clonotype originates from a male donor in good health and CMV-seronegative. The DNA reads TGTGCCAGCAGCTTGGCGTCGCGGCAGAGCTATGGCTACACCTTC. Its translation reads: CASSLASRQSYGYTF.